The 13 T cell receptor beta chains below were found in one sample sequenced in a study of blood T cell repertoires in COVID-19. TCRdb's table, derived via immunoSEQ multiplex PCR, lists solely in-frame clones and lacks some. The profile covers about 190,000 clones, with approximately 78% appearing a single time and under 3.5% taken by the ten largest. The material sequenced was peripheral blood. The receptor set was obtained from a woman of 80 years or more with active or convalescent COVID-19.

This clone showed up just a few times. This chain links TRBV6-2 or TRBV6-3 with TRBJ1-5; D ambiguous. CDR3 length: 14 residues. Germline CDR1 is MNHEY and CDR2 is SVGEGT. Trimming pared 4 bases from V and 4 bases from J, leaving 11 bases between. The CDR3 coding sequence is TGTGCCAGCAGTTCCCATAACAGAAATCAGCCCCAGCATTTT. This gives the protein CASSSHNRNQPQHF.

CDR3 in DNA: TGTGCCAGCAGCTTAGCCCACTACAATGAGCAGTTCTTC. Amino acid sequence: CASSLAHYNEQFF. This chain links TRBV11-2 with TRBJ2-1; D is unclear. With 1 base removed from V and 3 bases from J, the gap between germline ends came to 4 bases. Germline values: CDR1 SGHAT, CDR2 FQNNGV. The CDR3 extends over 13 amino acids.

This chain links TRBV4-1 with TRBJ1-1; D not certain. The CDR3 consists of 14 residues. V was pared by 0 bases and J by 11 bases, with 16 bases between. The V gene's germline CDR1 is MGHRA and CDR2 YSYEKL. CDR3 nucleotides: TGCGCCAGCAGCCAAGATCATAGCTTCCGTAGGGCTTTCTTT. The encoded protein is CASSQDHSFRRAFF.

This clone appeared a single time. V is TRBV5-1 and J is TRBJ2-5; TRBD2 matches at 8 bases. The V and J ends lost 3 bases and 4 bases, in that order; junction bases with no gene match: 8. Germline V gene lookup returns CDR1 SGHRS and CDR2 YFSETQ. This CDR3 is 15 amino acids long. CDR3 residues: CASSWTSTVRETQYF. The CDR3 region has the DNA TGCGCCAGCAGCTGGACTAGCACGGTCCGAGAGACCCAGTACTTC.

V gene TRBV28 combines with J gene TRBJ2-2; maybe TRBD2 (5 bases). The CDR3 runs 16 residues. The germline V gene has CDR1 MDHEN and CDR2 SYDVKM. Trimming took off 1 base at V and 7 bases at J, with 16 bases between the two ends. The CDR3 region has the DNA TGTGCCAGCAGTTTATTCGGGGTGGCAGTTGGCGGGGAGCTGTTTTTT. It translates to CASSLFGVAVGGELFF.

The gene calls are TRBV28 and TRBJ1-5; D remains ambiguous. There are 17 residues in the CDR3. V was cut by 2 bases and J by 1 base, with 15 bases left in between. In germline, CDR1 is MDHEN, CDR2 SYDVKM. CDR3 DNA sequence: TGTGCCAGCAGTTTAAGACTCCCTCGAAGGAGCAATCAGCCCCAGCATTTT. Translating gives CASSLRLPRRSNQPQHF.

The gene calls are TRBV11-1 and TRBJ2-4, with 12 positions matching TRBD1. Looked up from germline, CDR1 is SGHAT and CDR2 is FQDESV (reference sequence). Trimming removed 4 bases from V and 14 bases from J; junction bases left unmatched: 12. This CDR3 has 15 residues. For the CDR3, the DNA is TGTGCCAGCAGCTCAGAGGGACAGGGGGCCGGCAACGAGTACTTC. This translates into CASSSEGQGAGNEYF.

The chain employs TRBV7-9 and TRBJ1-6; TRBD1 aligns across 8 bases. Per the germline V gene, CDR1 is SEHNR and CDR2 is FQNEAQ (reference sequence). CDR3 length: 16 amino acids. The V and J ends lost 4 bases and 5 bases, in that order; junction bases with no gene match: 7. The CDR3 here is CASSSTGAIDNSPLHF. The CDR3 DNA reads as TGTGCCAGCAGCTCGACAGGGGCGATTGATAATTCACCCCTCCACTTT.

The chain uses TRBV12-3 or TRBV12-4 and TRBJ1-2; D possibly corresponds to TRBD1 (5 bases). The germline V and J ends were trimmed by 5 bases and 4 bases, with 11 bases remaining between them. The CDR3 length is 13 residues. The CDR3 spells CASSLDSLYGYTF. As DNA, the CDR3 is TGTGCCAGCAGTCTCGACAGCCTCTATGGCTACACCTTC.

The chain joins TRBV2 to TRBJ1-5, with no clear D. CDR1 and CDR2 (germline): SNHLY, FYNNEI. The CDR3 runs to 15 residues. Trimming shortened V by 2 bases and J by 4 bases, and 12 bases separated the two germline ends. The CDR3, as DNA: TGTGCCAGCAGTGAATATATGCAGGCGAATCAGCCCCAGCATTTT. As protein: CASSEYMQANQPQHF.

About this clone: One junction end does not reproduce the germline sequence, and a read error may be involved. The chain carries TRBV9 and TRBJ2-1; 9 nucleotides match TRBD2. The CDR3 sequence is 15 residues long. Germline CDR1 reads SGDLS; CDR2 reads YYNGEE. The CDR3 DNA follows: TGTGCCAGCAGCGTTAGCGGGGGCTCCTTCAATGAGCAGTTCTTC. Protein sequence: CASSVSGGSFNEQFF. Supplemented by reference TRBV9 and TRBJ2-1, the full variable domain reads DSGVTQTPKHLITATGQRVTLRCSPRSGDLSVYWYQQSLDQGLQFLIQYYNGEERAKGNILERFSAQQFPDLHSELNLSSLELGDSALYFCASSVSGGSFNEQFFGPGTRLTVL.

The rearrangement uses TRBV27 and TRBJ1-5; D gene ambiguous. Germline CDR1 is MNHEY and CDR2 is SMNVEV (reference sequence). The CDR3 is 15 amino acids. Trimming shortened V by 5 bases and J by 0 bases, and 11 bases separated the two germline ends. CDR3 nucleotides: TGTGCCAGCAGTGCGGAATTTTATAGCAATCAGCCCCAGCATTTT. Encoded protein: CASSAEFYSNQPQHF.

The chain recombines TRBV5-1 with TRBJ2-3; 10 positions agree with TRBD2. The V gene end was trimmed by 0 bases and the J gene end by 5 bases; junction bases not matched to a gene: 9. The length of the CDR3 is 17 residues. Per the germline V gene, CDR1 is SGHRS and CDR2 is YFSETQ. The CDR3: CASSLGPERGGLDTQYF. The CDR3, as DNA: TGCGCCAGCAGCTTGGGCCCCGAGCGGGGGGGCTTAGATACGCAGTATTTT.